A selection of T cell receptor beta chains follows, all from one sample in a study of T cell changes during pregnancy in multiple sclerosis. This table comes from immunoSEQ multiplex PCR, and its TCRdb copy is limited to in-frame clones, with some not included. The sample consists of tens of thousands of clones, approximately 90% of them appearing once. The sequencing used CD8+ T cells from peripheral blood mononuclear cells, collected in the third trimester of pregnancy. The source is a female donor with multiple sclerosis, enrolled in a pregnancy study. The CDR3 runs from the conserved cysteine through the conserved F or W. Fields, in order: CDR3 protein, CDR3 DNA, D gene, J gene, V gene, clone size. The D gene is left open where the match is weak. Size tells how often a clone was seen (once, few, many) or the class of an expanded clone, and some rows leave it out.

CDR3 protein: CASSPVNTEAFF
CDR3 DNA: TGTGCCAGCAGCCCGGTGAACACTGAAGCTTTCTTT
D gene: .
J gene: TRBJ1-1
V gene: TRBV9
clone size: once

CDR3 protein: CASSRQRQIVEAFF
CDR3 DNA: TGTGCCAGCAGTCGGCAAAGACAGATCGTTGAAGCTTTCTTT
D gene: .
J gene: TRBJ1-1
V gene: TRBV28
clone size: once

CDR3 protein: CASSPASTGYVEQFF
CDR3 DNA: TGCGCCAGCAGCCCCGCCTCAACGGGGTACGTGGAGCAGTTCTTC
D gene: .
J gene: TRBJ2-1
V gene: TRBV5-1
clone size: once

CDR3 protein: CASSSGLNYNEQFF
CDR3 DNA: TGCGCCAGCAGCTCGGGACTCAATTACAATGAGCAGTTCTTC
D gene: .
J gene: TRBJ2-1
V gene: TRBV5-1
clone size: .

CDR3 protein: CASRPFQRGLSEKLFF
CDR3 DNA: TGCGCCAGCAGGCCTTTCCAGAGGGGGCTTAGTGAAAAACTGTTTTTT
D gene: TRBD1
J gene: TRBJ1-4
V gene: TRBV23-1
clone size: .

CDR3 protein: CASSLGGGNEAFF
CDR3 DNA: TGTGCCAGCAGTTTAGGAGGTGGGAATGAAGCTTTCTTT
D gene: .
J gene: TRBJ1-1
V gene: TRBV28
clone size: .

CDR3 protein: CSVETDLDMNTEAFF
CDR3 DNA: TGCAGCGTTGAAACAGATTTAGACATGAACACTGAAGCTTTCTTT
D gene: .
J gene: TRBJ1-1
V gene: TRBV29-1
clone size: .

CDR3 protein: CASSLEGTSGYNEQFF
CDR3 DNA: TGTGCCAGCAGTCTCGAAGGGACTAGCGGCTACAATGAGCAGTTCTTC
D gene: TRBD2
J gene: TRBJ2-1
V gene: TRBV6-4
clone size: .

CDR3 protein: CASSKTTRTGGNYGYTF
CDR3 DNA: TGTGCCAGTAGTAAAACGACCCGGACAGGGGGAAACTATGGCTACACCTTC
D gene: TRBD1
J gene: TRBJ1-2
V gene: TRBV19
clone size: .

CDR3 protein: CASSFPYRQVGSTDTQYF
CDR3 DNA: TGTGCCAGCAGCTTCCCATACAGACAGGTCGGGAGCACAGATACGCAGTATTTT
D gene: .
J gene: TRBJ2-3
V gene: TRBV7-9
clone size: .

CDR3 protein: CASSLDPNRGYTF
CDR3 DNA: TGTGCCAGCAGCTTAGATCCAAATCGGGGCTACACCTTC
D gene: .
J gene: TRBJ1-2
V gene: TRBV7-9
clone size: .

CDR3 protein: CASSLWGGADQETQYF
CDR3 DNA: TGTGCCAGCAGCCTTTGGGGGGGAGCGGACCAAGAGACCCAGTACTTC
D gene: TRBD2
J gene: TRBJ2-5
V gene: TRBV9
clone size: .

CDR3 protein: CASSDNRETDTQYF
CDR3 DNA: TGTGCCAGCAGTGACAACAGGGAAACAGATACGCAGTATTTT
D gene: .
J gene: TRBJ2-3
V gene: TRBV6-4
clone size: .

CDR3 protein: CASSFSLAGIETQYF
CDR3 DNA: TGTGCCAGCAGTTTCTCACTAGCGGGTATAGAGACCCAGTACTTC
D gene: TRBD2
J gene: TRBJ2-5
V gene: TRBV27
clone size: .

CDR3 protein: CASSPEGRGDEQFF
CDR3 DNA: TGTGCCAGCAGCCCTGAAGGAAGGGGCGATGAGCAGTTCTTC
D gene: .
J gene: TRBJ2-1
V gene: TRBV6-5
clone size: .

CDR3 protein: CASSLFGPYEQFF
CDR3 DNA: TGTGCCAGCAGTTTATTTGGGCCCTATGAGCAGTTCTTC
D gene: .
J gene: TRBJ2-1
V gene: TRBV27
clone size: .

CDR3 protein: CASTYGLGGQAGYTF
CDR3 DNA: TGTGCCAGCACCTACGGACTCGGGGGACAGGCGGGCTACACCTTC
D gene: TRBD1
J gene: TRBJ1-2
V gene: TRBV6-5
clone size: .

CDR3 protein: CASSESSGGETQYF
CDR3 DNA: TGTGCCAGCAGTGAATCGAGCGGGGGTGAGACCCAGTACTTC
D gene: TRBD2
J gene: TRBJ2-5
V gene: TRBV25-1
clone size: .

CDR3 protein: CASSVFSGDYEQYF
CDR3 DNA: TGTGCCAGCAGCGTTTTTAGCGGAGACTACGAGCAGTACTTC
D gene: .
J gene: TRBJ2-7
V gene: TRBV9
clone size: .

CDR3 protein: CASSQDRASIMETQYF
CDR3 DNA: TGCGCCAGCAGCCAAGATCGCGCTAGTATTATGGAGACCCAGTACTTC
D gene: .
J gene: TRBJ2-5
V gene: TRBV4-3
clone size: .

CDR3 protein: CASSLVTQGRTEAFF
CDR3 DNA: TGTGCCAGCAGCTTAGTAACCCAGGGTAGGACTGAAGCTTTCTTT
D gene: .
J gene: TRBJ1-1
V gene: TRBV7-9
clone size: .

CDR3 protein: CASSLSPGGPNYGYTF
CDR3 DNA: TGTGCCAGCAGTTTATCGCCAGGGGGTCCTAACTATGGCTACACCTTC
D gene: TRBD1
J gene: TRBJ1-2
V gene: TRBV27
clone size: .

CDR3 protein: CASTPGTVAPGTQYF
CDR3 DNA: TGTGCCAGCACCCCCGGGACAGTAGCACCTGGTACGCAGTATTTT
D gene: TRBD1
J gene: TRBJ2-3
V gene: TRBV2
clone size: .

CDR3 protein: CAWRPGTGFLNTIYF
CDR3 DNA: TGTGCCTGGAGGCCCGGGACAGGGTTTTTAAACACCATATATTTT
D gene: TRBD1
J gene: TRBJ1-3
V gene: TRBV30
clone size: once

CDR3 protein: CASSVSTGTQYF
CDR3 DNA: TGTGCCAGCAGCGTATCCACGGGTACGCAGTATTTT
D gene: .
J gene: TRBJ2-3
V gene: TRBV9
clone size: .

CDR3 protein: CASSQVQGEAFF
CDR3 DNA: TGTGCCAGCAGTCAGGTCCAGGGCGAAGCTTTCTTT
D gene: .
J gene: TRBJ1-1
V gene: TRBV6-6
clone size: .

CDR3 protein: CASSIAEGSNQPQHF
CDR3 DNA: TGTGCCAGTAGTATCGCGGAGGGTTCGAATCAGCCCCAGCATTTT
D gene: .
J gene: TRBJ1-5
V gene: TRBV19
clone size: .

CDR3 protein: CASSSTLDSSPNYGYTF
CDR3 DNA: TGTGCCAGCAGCTCCACCCTCGACAGTAGTCCTAACTATGGCTACACCTTC
D gene: .
J gene: TRBJ1-2
V gene: TRBV7-9
clone size: .

CDR3 protein: CASSRTAETEAFF
CDR3 DNA: TGTGCCAGCAGCCGGACTGCTGAAACTGAAGCTTTCTTT
D gene: .
J gene: TRBJ1-1
V gene: TRBV4-2
clone size: once

CDR3 protein: CASSSVAGNTGELFF
CDR3 DNA: TGTGCCAGCAGCTCGGTAGCGGGAAACACCGGGGAGCTGTTTTTT
D gene: TRBD2
J gene: TRBJ2-2
V gene: TRBV11-3
clone size: .

CDR3 protein: CASSLVDSTGELFF
CDR3 DNA: TGTGCCAGCAGCTTAGTCGACAGTACCGGGGAGCTGTTTTTT
D gene: .
J gene: TRBJ2-2
V gene: TRBV7-9
clone size: .

CDR3 protein: CASSYSSGMDGYTF
CDR3 DNA: TGTGCCAGCAGTTACTCGTCCGGGATGGATGGCTACACCTTC
D gene: .
J gene: TRBJ1-2
V gene: TRBV6-5
clone size: .

CDR3 protein: CASSLDVSGVSAFF
CDR3 DNA: TGTGCCAGCAGCTTGGACGTTTCGGGGGTGTCGGCTTTCTTT
D gene: .
J gene: TRBJ1-1
V gene: TRBV11-2
clone size: many

CDR3 protein: CASSPMTGAAYEQYF
CDR3 DNA: TGCGCCAGCAGCCCTATGACAGGGGCGGCCTACGAGCAGTACTTC
D gene: TRBD1
J gene: TRBJ2-7
V gene: TRBV4-3
clone size: .

CDR3 protein: CAWSVRGRVEINEQFF
CDR3 DNA: TGTGCCTGGAGTGTACGAGGCAGGGTAGAGATCAATGAGCAGTTCTTC
D gene: .
J gene: TRBJ2-1
V gene: TRBV30
clone size: few

CDR3 protein: CASSEFGDDYGYTF
CDR3 DNA: TGTGCCAGCAGTGAATTCGGGGATGACTATGGCTACACCTTC
D gene: .
J gene: TRBJ1-2
V gene: TRBV6-1
clone size: .

CDR3 protein: CASSYSRDTEAFF
CDR3 DNA: TGTGCCAGCAGTTACTCGAGGGACACTGAAGCTTTCTTT
D gene: .
J gene: TRBJ1-1
V gene: TRBV6-5
clone size: once

CDR3 protein: CASSPGQGNYGYTF
CDR3 DNA: TGTGCCAGCAGTCCTGGACAGGGGAACTATGGCTACACCTTC
D gene: TRBD1
J gene: TRBJ1-2
V gene: TRBV2
clone size: .

CDR3 protein: CASSHPGQGTYEQYF
CDR3 DNA: TGTGCCAGCAGCCACCCGGGACAGGGGACCTACGAGCAGTACTTC
D gene: TRBD1
J gene: TRBJ2-7
V gene: TRBV14
clone size: .

CDR3 protein: CASSKGTSAFYEQYF
CDR3 DNA: TGTGCCAGCAGCAAAGGGACTAGCGCGTTCTACGAGCAGTACTTC
D gene: TRBD2
J gene: TRBJ2-7
V gene: TRBV27
clone size: .

CDR3 protein: CASSVTYGTGVTGELFF
CDR3 DNA: TGTGCCAGCAGCGTGACGTATGGGACAGGGGTCACCGGGGAGCTGTTTTTT
D gene: TRBD1
J gene: TRBJ2-2
V gene: TRBV9
clone size: .

CDR3 protein: CASSLSGALITYNEQFF
CDR3 DNA: TGTGCCAGCAGCTTAAGCGGGGCTCTCATCACCTACAATGAGCAGTTCTTC
D gene: TRBD2
J gene: TRBJ2-1
V gene: TRBV7-8
clone size: .

CDR3 protein: CASSFAVQTGSEQYF
CDR3 DNA: TGTGCCAGCAGTTTTGCCGTTCAGACAGGATCCGAGCAGTACTTC
D gene: .
J gene: TRBJ2-7
V gene: TRBV27
clone size: once

CDR3 protein: CASRGLRETQYF
CDR3 DNA: TGCGCCAGCCGAGGGTTACGAGAGACCCAGTACTTC
D gene: .
J gene: TRBJ2-5
V gene: TRBV5-1
clone size: .

CDR3 protein: CASSVPGGRETQYF
CDR3 DNA: TGTGCCAGCTCAGTTCCGGGGGGCCGAGAGACCCAGTACTTC
D gene: .
J gene: TRBJ2-5
V gene: TRBV18
clone size: .

CDR3 protein: CASSPIGETGYTF
CDR3 DNA: TGTGCCAGCAGCCCTATTGGGGAGACTGGCTACACCTTC
D gene: .
J gene: TRBJ1-2
V gene: TRBV7-9
clone size: .

CDR3 protein: CASSLDRGQEAFF
CDR3 DNA: TGTGCCAGCAGCTTGGACAGGGGGCAAGAAGCTTTCTTT
D gene: TRBD1
J gene: TRBJ1-1
V gene: TRBV7-9
clone size: .

CDR3 protein: CASSDSSGSYNEQFF
CDR3 DNA: TGTGCCAGCAGTGACTCTAGCGGGAGTTACAATGAGCAGTTCTTC
D gene: TRBD2
J gene: TRBJ2-1
V gene: TRBV6-4
clone size: .

CDR3 protein: CASSGRAGVDYEQYF
CDR3 DNA: TGTGCCAGCAGCGGTAGAGCGGGAGTCGACTACGAGCAGTACTTC
D gene: TRBD2
J gene: TRBJ2-7
V gene: TRBV7-9
clone size: .

CDR3 protein: CASSLRQGRTEAFF
CDR3 DNA: TGTGCCAGCAGCCTCAGACAGGGTCGCACTGAAGCTTTCTTT
D gene: TRBD1
J gene: TRBJ1-1
V gene: TRBV13
clone size: .

CDR3 protein: CASSEQGVDEQFF
CDR3 DNA: TGTGCCAGCAGCGAACAGGGTGTCGATGAGCAGTTCTTC
D gene: .
J gene: TRBJ2-1
V gene: TRBV21-1
clone size: .

CDR3 protein: CASSPSDTGELFF
CDR3 DNA: TGTGCCAGCAGCCCGTCAGACACCGGGGAGCTGTTTTTT
D gene: .
J gene: TRBJ2-2
V gene: TRBV9
clone size: .

CDR3 protein: CASSSRDRPSYEQYF
CDR3 DNA: TGTGCCAGTAGTAGTAGGGACAGGCCTTCCTACGAGCAGTACTTC
D gene: TRBD1
J gene: TRBJ2-7
V gene: TRBV19
clone size: .

CDR3 protein: CASSDDTGLKGLRDTQYF
CDR3 DNA: TGTGCCAGCAGTGACGATACAGGGTTAAAAGGGTTAAGAGATACGCAGTATTTT
D gene: .
J gene: TRBJ2-3
V gene: TRBV5-4
clone size: .

CDR3 protein: CASSMGGGPHEQFF
CDR3 DNA: TGTGCCAGTAGTATGGGCGGGGGCCCCCATGAGCAGTTCTTC
D gene: .
J gene: TRBJ2-1
V gene: TRBV19
clone size: .

CDR3 protein: CASSSTSGREDTQYF
CDR3 DNA: TGTGCCAGCAGCTCGACTAGCGGGAGAGAAGATACGCAGTATTTT
D gene: TRBD2
J gene: TRBJ2-3
V gene: TRBV5-4
clone size: .

CDR3 protein: CASRTLIRGAGTDTQYF
CDR3 DNA: TGTGCCAGCCGTACTTTAATTAGAGGGGCGGGAACAGATACGCAGTATTTT
D gene: .
J gene: TRBJ2-3
V gene: TRBV27
clone size: .